This passage covers 6 T cell receptor beta chains from one sample sequenced in a study of blood T cell repertoires in COVID-19. The method was immunoSEQ multiplex PCR; TCRdb's version includes in-frame clones alone and lacks a portion of them. The sample holds about 140,000 clones, roughly 88% seen once. Sequenced input: peripheral blood. The source is a woman aged 60 to 75 with acute or convalescent COVID-19.

This clone was recorded only once. In DNA, the CDR3 is TGTGCCAGTAGAGCGGGACAGGGGGCAGGCACCGGGGAGCTGTTTTTT. Amino acid sequence: CASRAGQGAGTGELFF. This chain connects TRBV19 to TRBJ2-2; TRBD1 matches 12 bases. This CDR3 has 16 amino acids. The germline V gene encodes CDR1 LNHDA and CDR2 SQIVND (reference sequence). V lost 6 bases and J lost 4; bases outside the gene matches: 6. Together with reference TRBV19 and TRBJ2-2, the CDR3 gives the full variable domain: DGGITQSPKYLFRKEGQNVTLSCEQNLNHDAMYWYRQDPGQGLRLIYYSQIVNDFQKGDIAEGYSVSREKKESFPLTVTSAQKNPTAFYLCASRAGQGAGTGELFFGEGSRLTVL.

The chain is built from TRBV7-9 and TRBJ2-1; D possibly corresponds to TRBD2 (6 bases). Germline V gene sequence: CDR1 SEHNR, CDR2 FQNEAQ (reference sequence). This CDR3 is 14 amino acids long. With 3 bases removed from V and 14 bases from J, the gap between germline ends came to 20 bases. The CDR3 region has the DNA TGTGCCAGCAGCTTTGGGGGGAGCAAGCCTTGGGAGTTCTTC. Translating gives CASSFGGSKPWEFF.

This clone occurred once. V and J are TRBV5-6 and TRBJ1-2, with D tentatively TRBD1 (6 bases). Germline CDR1 and CDR2: SGHDT and YYEEEE. The CDR3 extends over 15 amino acids. V lost 3 bases and J lost 4, with 16 bases in between. Here the CDR3 reads CASSSQGLGAYGYTF. The CDR3 DNA is TGTGCCAGCAGCTCACAGGGTCTCGGTGCCTATGGCTACACCTTC.

The V gene is TRBV5-4, the J gene TRBJ2-1, with 8 bases identical to TRBD2. This CDR3 is built from 15 residues. Germline V gene sequence: CDR1 SGHNT, CDR2 YYREEE (reference sequence). Unmatched junction bases numbered 7, after V lost 4 bases and J lost 4 bases. CDR3 loop: CASSPGGVVYNEQFF. Written as DNA, the CDR3 is TGTGCCAGCAGCCCCGGGGGGGTGGTTTACAATGAGCAGTTCTTC.

The gene calls are TRBV9 and TRBJ1-3; D remains unclear. The CDR3 runs to 16 residues. Trimming removed 2 bases at V and 1 base at J, with 13 bases between. In germline, CDR1 is SGDLS, CDR2 YYNGEE. The CDR3 loop reads CASSVGGSPSGNTIYF. In DNA form, the CDR3 reads TGTGCCAGCAGCGTTGGAGGGTCCCCTTCTGGAAACACCATATATTTT.

The chain is built from TRBV5-1 and TRBJ1-1; D may be TRBD1 (5 bases). Germline assignment: CDR1 SGHRS and CDR2 YFSETQ. Trimming pared 0 bases from V and 7 bases from J, leaving 13 bases between. This CDR3 comprises 14 residues. The CDR3 sequence is CASSLAQGYDEAFF. The CDR3 region has the DNA TGCGCCAGCAGCTTGGCTCAGGGCTATGATGAAGCTTTCTTT.